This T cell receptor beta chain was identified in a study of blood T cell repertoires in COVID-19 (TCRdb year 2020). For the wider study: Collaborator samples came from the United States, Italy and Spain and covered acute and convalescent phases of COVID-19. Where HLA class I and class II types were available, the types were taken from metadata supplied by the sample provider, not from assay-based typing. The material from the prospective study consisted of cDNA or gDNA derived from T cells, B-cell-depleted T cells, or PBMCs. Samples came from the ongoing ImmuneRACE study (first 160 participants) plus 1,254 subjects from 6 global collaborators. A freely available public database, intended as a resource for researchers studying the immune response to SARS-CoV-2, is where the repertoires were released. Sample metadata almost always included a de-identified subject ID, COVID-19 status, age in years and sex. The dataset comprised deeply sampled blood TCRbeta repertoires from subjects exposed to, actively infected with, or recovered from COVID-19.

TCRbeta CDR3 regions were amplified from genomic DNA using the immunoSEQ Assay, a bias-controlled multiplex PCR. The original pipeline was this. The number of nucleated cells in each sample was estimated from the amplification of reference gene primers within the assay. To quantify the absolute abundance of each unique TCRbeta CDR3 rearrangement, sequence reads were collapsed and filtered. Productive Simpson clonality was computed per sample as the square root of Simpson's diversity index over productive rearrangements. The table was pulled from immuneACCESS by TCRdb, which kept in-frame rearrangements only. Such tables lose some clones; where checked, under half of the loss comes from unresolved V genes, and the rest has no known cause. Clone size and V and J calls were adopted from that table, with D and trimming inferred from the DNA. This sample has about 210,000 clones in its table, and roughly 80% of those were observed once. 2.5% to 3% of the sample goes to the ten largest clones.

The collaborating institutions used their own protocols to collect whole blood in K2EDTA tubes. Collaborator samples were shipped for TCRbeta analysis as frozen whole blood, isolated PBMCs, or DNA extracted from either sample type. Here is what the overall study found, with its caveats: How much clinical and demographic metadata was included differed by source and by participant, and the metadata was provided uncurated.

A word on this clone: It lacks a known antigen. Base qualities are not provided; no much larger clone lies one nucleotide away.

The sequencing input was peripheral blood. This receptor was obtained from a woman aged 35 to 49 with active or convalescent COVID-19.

The DNA sequence is TGTGCCAGCAGCGTAGATGTGACAGCTAACACCGGGGAGCTGTTTTTT. Protein translation: CASSVDVTANTGELFF. The chain links TRBV9 with TRBJ2-2, and the D gene may be TRBD1, 5 bases matching. A distance of 11 bases separates the germline ends of V and J, which lose 0 bases and 2 bases respectively. There are 16 amino acids in the CDR3, from cysteine to phenylalanine inclusive. Only the CDR3 region is kept as DNA, spanning 48 bases read in frame from base 1. CDR1 and CDR2, per the germline V gene, are SGDLS and YYNGEE.